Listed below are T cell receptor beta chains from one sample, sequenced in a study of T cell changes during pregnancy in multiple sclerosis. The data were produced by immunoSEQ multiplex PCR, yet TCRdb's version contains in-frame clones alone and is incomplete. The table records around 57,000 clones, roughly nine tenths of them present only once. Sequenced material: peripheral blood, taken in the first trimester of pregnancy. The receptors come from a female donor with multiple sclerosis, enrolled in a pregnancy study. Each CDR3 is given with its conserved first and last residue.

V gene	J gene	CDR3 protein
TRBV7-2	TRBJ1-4	CASSFIGREKLFF
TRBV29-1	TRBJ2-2	CSAFLPGTSGGTNTGELFF
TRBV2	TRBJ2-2	CVRGGEGNTGELFF
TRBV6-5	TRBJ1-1	CASSRWDRVDTEAFF
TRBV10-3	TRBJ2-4	CATKTGVAKNIQYF
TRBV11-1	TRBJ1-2	CASSLGQGVFGYTF
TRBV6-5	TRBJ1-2	CASSYLSGSPYGYTF
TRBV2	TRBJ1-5	CASRAGSNQPQHF
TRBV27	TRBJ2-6	CASSLFGQVRSGANVLTF
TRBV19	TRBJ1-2	CASGGQGNYGYTF
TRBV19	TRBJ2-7	CASTGTGSYEQYF
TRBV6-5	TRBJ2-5	CASSQGVGETQYF
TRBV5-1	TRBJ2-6	CASSLRTSGRSIEGANVLTF
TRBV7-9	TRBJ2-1	CALGRLTYNEQFF
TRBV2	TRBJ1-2	CASSSGTGSNYGYTF
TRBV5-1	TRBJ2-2	CASSGVLTGELFF
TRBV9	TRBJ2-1	CASSAHTGSSYNEQFF
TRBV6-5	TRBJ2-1	CASSQLTGVHEQFF
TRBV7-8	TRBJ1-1	CASSSDRATEAFF
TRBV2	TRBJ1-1	CASAPTGIGTEAFF
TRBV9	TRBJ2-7	CASSVASSGGFYEQYF
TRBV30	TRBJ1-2	CAWTPGTNYGYTF
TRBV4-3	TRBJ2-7	CASSQEAGHPREQYF
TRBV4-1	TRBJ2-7	CASSHAHTVTGPIPYEQYF
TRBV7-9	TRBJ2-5	CASSLGLAGGPSETQYF
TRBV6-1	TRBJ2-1	CASSARTGGSDEQFF
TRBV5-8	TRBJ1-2	CASSLVRIAGYGYTF
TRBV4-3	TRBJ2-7	CASSLLQGPSYEQYF
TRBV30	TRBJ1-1	CAWTWTAEAFF
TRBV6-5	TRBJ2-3	CASSYSAGVDTDTQYF
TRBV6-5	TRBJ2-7	CASSRGLALEQYF
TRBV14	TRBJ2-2	CASSSLTGPTGELFF
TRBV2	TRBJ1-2	CASRASGGYNYGYTF
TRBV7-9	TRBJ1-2	CASSRSQGISNYGYTF
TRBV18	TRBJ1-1	CASSQGKGTEAFF
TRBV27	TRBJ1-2	CASSLVSGYGYTF
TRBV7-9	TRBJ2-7	CASSPGPYEQYF
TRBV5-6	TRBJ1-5	CASSPKGRSSDQPQHF
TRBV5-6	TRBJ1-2	CASSLDLSGGYTF
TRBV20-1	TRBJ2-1	CSATGLVGQFF
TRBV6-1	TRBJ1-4	CASSEDSTATNEKLFF
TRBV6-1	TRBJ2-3	CASSEAQAFLAGGTDTQYF
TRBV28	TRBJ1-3	CASRTGSSSGNTIYF
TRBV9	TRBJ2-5	CASSLRLAGGQETQYF
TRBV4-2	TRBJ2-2	CASSQARTGLADTGELFF
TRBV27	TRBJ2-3	CASSWGGRSVTDTQYF
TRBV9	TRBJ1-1	CASSVEETPRRGAFF
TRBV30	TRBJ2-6	CAWSSGSGGANVLTF
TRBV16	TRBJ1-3	CASSPTGTTGNTIYF
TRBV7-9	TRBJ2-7	CASSLAGLAENTYEQYF